This T cell receptor (beta chain) was recorded in a study of regulatory T cells in long-lasting Graves disease. Study details: Graves' patients (newly diagnosed) had been on antithyroid drugs under 3 months.

The CDR3 loop spans 16 amino acids. V was clipped by 0 bases and J by 1 base; unmatched bases: 0. The germline V gene encodes CDR1 MNHEY and CDR2 SMNVEV (reference sequence). This clonotype has ten or more counts. Building the TCR beta libraries relied on iRepertoire HTBI primers, and CDR3 regions underwent Arm-PCR. TCRdb passed the multiplex PCR reads through MiXCR, listing each CDR3 protein once. The repertoire holds 400,000 to 550,000 distinct CDR3 sequences, with around 14% as singletons. Time point described: newly diagnosed GD, antithyroid drugs for less than 3 months. Making the TCR library involved RNA that had been extracted from PBMCs. Staff drew about 10 milliliters of peripheral blood into EDTA tubes. The sample was also linked to a second study, of T cells in Graves' hyperthyroidism and ophthalmopathy. That work contributes: Ophthalmopathy was identified by the model a median approximately six months ahead of onset.

The clonotype comes from a woman between 25 and 40 years old with Graves disease. The chain recombines TRBV27 with TRBJ1-5, with TRBD1 identical over 10 bases. This sample comprised peripheral blood mononuclear cells (PBMCs), obtained at new diagnosis, from a patient treated with antithyroid drugs. This CDR3 is CASSLSGQGSNQPQHF. CDR3 in DNA: TGTGCCAGCAGTTTATCGGGACAGGGGAGCAATCAGCCCCAGCATTTT.